This is a list of T cell receptor beta chains from one sample in a study of blood T cell repertoires in COVID-19. Using immunoSEQ multiplex PCR, the repertoire was profiled, and TCRdb retains in-frame clones only, with some absent. The sample records approximately 270,000 clones, approximately 85% being singletons. Sequencing was done on a sample of peripheral blood. These receptors originate from a woman in her 70s with acute or convalescent COVID-19. CDR3s include the opening cysteine and the closing phenylalanine or tryptophan. The order of the fields is clone size, D gene, V gene, J gene, CDR3 protein, CDR3 DNA. The D gene is left open where the match is weak. Clone size appears in some rows only: once, few, many, or a class for an expanded clone.

NA	NA	TRBV6-1	TRBJ1-5	CASSDYGSNQPQHF	TGTGCCAGCAGTGATTACGGTTCCAATCAGCCCCAGCATTTT
NA	NA	TRBV11-2	TRBJ2-3	CASSLLASSSTDTQYF	TGTGCCAGCAGCTTATTAGCTAGCTCGAGCACAGATACGCAGTATTTT
few	TRBD1	TRBV5-1	TRBJ1-2	CASSSTGDYGYTF	TGCGCCAGCAGCTCGACAGGGGACTATGGCTACACCTTC
NA	NA	TRBV29-1	TRBJ1-1	CSVEDIGGLNTEAFF	TGCAGCGTTGAAGATATAGGGGGTTTGAACACTGAAGCTTTCTTT
NA	NA	TRBV2	TRBJ2-7	CASSADIYEQYF	TGTGCCAGCAGCGCGGATATCTACGAGCAGTACTTC
NA	TRBD1	TRBV3-1/TRBV3-2	TRBJ1-2	CASSQNPLEGASGYTF	TGTGCCAGCAGCCAAAATCCGTTAGAGGGGGCGAGTGGCTACACCTTC
NA	NA	TRBV18	TRBJ2-3	CASSPLSGHSTDTQYF	TGTGCCAGCTCACCACTCTCAGGACACAGCACAGATACGCAGTATTTT
once	NA	TRBV2	TRBJ1-5	CASSEGRDQPQHF	TGTGCCAGCAGTGAAGGGAGGGATCAGCCCCAGCATTTT
NA	NA	TRBV6-5	TRBJ2-5	CASSEGRETQYF	TGTGCCAGCTCAGAGGGCCGAGAGACCCAGTACTTC
NA	NA	TRBV6-1	TRBJ1-6	CASSDRGANSPLHF	TGTGCCAGCAGTGACAGGGGCGCTAATTCACCCCTCCACTTT
NA	NA	TRBV29-1	TRBJ1-2	CSVRDINYGYTF	TGCAGCGTTAGGGACATAAACTATGGCTACACCTTC
NA	NA	TRBV15	TRBJ1-4	CATSRGGWNEKLFF	TGTGCCACCAGCAGAGGAGGGTGGAATGAAAAACTGTTTTTT
NA	TRBD1	TRBV7-8	TRBJ1-3	CASNPTGTGNTIYF	TGTGCCAGCAACCCGACAGGGACAGGAAACACCATATATTTT
NA	TRBD1	TRBV5-1	TRBJ1-2	CASSWGDREGYTF	TGCGCCAGCAGCTGGGGGGACAGGGAAGGCTACACCTTC
few	TRBD1	TRBV9	TRBJ1-5	CASSVGTVHEPQHF	TGTGCCAGCAGCGTTGGGACAGTCCATGAGCCCCAGCATTTT